This T cell receptor (beta chain) was recorded in a study of blood T cell repertoires in COVID-19 (dated by TCRdb to 2019 to 2021). With respect to the entire study: Samples from collaborators originated in the United States, Italy and Spain and spanned both the acute and convalescent phases of COVID-19. The prospective study material was composed of cDNA or gDNA derived from T cells, B-cell-depleted T cells, or PBMCs. Subjects who had been exposed to COVID-19, were actively infected with it, or had recovered from it provided the deeply sampled blood TCRbeta repertoires that made up the dataset. The repertoires were released in a freely available public database meant as a resource for research on the immune response to SARS-CoV-2. Samples were obtained from the ongoing ImmuneRACE study (first 160 participants) and from some 1,300 subjects provided by 6 global collaborators. A de-identified subject ID, COVID-19 status, age in years and sex were almost always included in the sample metadata. Where HLA class I and class II types were available, the types were taken from metadata supplied by the sample provider, not from assay-based typing. Overall study results and their limits: The amount of clinical and demographic metadata varied by source and participant and was provided uncurated.

Collaborating institutions collected whole blood in K2EDTA tubes following their own protocols. For TCRbeta analysis, collaborator samples were shipped as frozen whole blood, as isolated PBMCs, or as DNA extracted from either sample type. Trimming removed 2 bases from V and 5 bases from J; the gene matches leave 3 bases unexplained. Measured from the cysteine to the phenylalanine, the CDR3 is 14 residues long. Of all the DNA, just the CDR3 is kept, 42 bases in frame from base 1. The germline V gene provides CDR1 KGHSH and CDR2 LQKENI. On this clone: The specificity of this receptor is unknown. No qualities accompany the bases; no much larger clone lies one base away.

The immunoSEQ Assay, a bias-controlled multiplex PCR, was used to amplify TCRbeta CDR3 regions from genomic DNA. In the source study's methods: The number of nucleated cells in each sample was estimated by amplification of reference gene primers within the assay. Sequence reads were collapsed and filtered to measure the absolute abundance of every unique TCRbeta CDR3 rearrangement. Productive Simpson clonality was computed per sample as the square root of Simpson's diversity index over productive rearrangements. TCRdb stores this immuneACCESS table with in-frame sequences only. Part of the clones is absent; in the studies checked, under half of the shortfall reflects unresolved V genes, and no reason is known for the rest. V and J calls plus clone size are reproduced from that table; the DNA served to infer D and trimming. The table for this sample lists around 25,000 clones; approximately 80% of them were counted only once. Of the sample, over 60% falls within the top ten clones.

Sample: peripheral blood. The sequence is built from TRBV18 and TRBJ2-1; 7 bases in the middle match TRBD1. This clonotype originated in a man in his 70s with acute or convalescent COVID-19. CDR3 loop: CASSPRDSHNEQFF. The sequenced DNA is TGTGCCAGCTCACCAAGGGACAGCCACAATGAGCAGTTCTTC.